This entry describes one T cell receptor (beta chain). Amplification of TCR beta CDR3 regions used RNA as the template. The HTBI primer set drove a first-round RT-PCR of the TCR CDR3. One entry per CDR3 protein results from TCRdb running MiXCR on the multiplex PCR reads. The sample holds more than 550,000 distinct CDR3 sequences; 15% to 20% are singletons and the top ten take 15% to 17%. This specimen comes from a study of T cells in Graves' hyperthyroidism and ophthalmopathy. Germline V gene sequence: CDR1 MNHEY, CDR2 SVGAGI. This CDR3 has 11 residues. V gave up 5 bases and J gave up 10 bases, with 9 bases separating them.

The chain is built from TRBV6-5 and TRBJ2-1; D uncertain. What was sequenced was blood. The sequence was collected from a man in his fifties or sixties with Graves' hyperthyroidism. The CDR3 sequence: CASSNRREQFF. The CDR3 DNA sequence: TGTGCCAGCAGTAACCGACGCGAGCAGTTCTTC.